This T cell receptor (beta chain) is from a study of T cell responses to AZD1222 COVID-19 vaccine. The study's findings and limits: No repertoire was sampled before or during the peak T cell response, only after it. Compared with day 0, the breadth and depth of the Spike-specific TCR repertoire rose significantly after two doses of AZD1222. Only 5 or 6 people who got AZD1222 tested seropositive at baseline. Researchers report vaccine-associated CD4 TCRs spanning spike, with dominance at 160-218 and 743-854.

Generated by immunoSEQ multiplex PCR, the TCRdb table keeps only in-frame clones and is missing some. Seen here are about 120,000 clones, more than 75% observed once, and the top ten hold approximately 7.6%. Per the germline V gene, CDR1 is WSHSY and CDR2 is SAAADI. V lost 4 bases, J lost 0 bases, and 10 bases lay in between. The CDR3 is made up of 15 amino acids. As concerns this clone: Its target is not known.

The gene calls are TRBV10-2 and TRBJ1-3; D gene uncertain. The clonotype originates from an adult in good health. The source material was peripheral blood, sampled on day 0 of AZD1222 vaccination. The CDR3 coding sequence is TGCGCCAGCAGTGTCTTACAGCTCTCTGGAAACACCATATATTTT. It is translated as CASSVLQLSGNTIYF.